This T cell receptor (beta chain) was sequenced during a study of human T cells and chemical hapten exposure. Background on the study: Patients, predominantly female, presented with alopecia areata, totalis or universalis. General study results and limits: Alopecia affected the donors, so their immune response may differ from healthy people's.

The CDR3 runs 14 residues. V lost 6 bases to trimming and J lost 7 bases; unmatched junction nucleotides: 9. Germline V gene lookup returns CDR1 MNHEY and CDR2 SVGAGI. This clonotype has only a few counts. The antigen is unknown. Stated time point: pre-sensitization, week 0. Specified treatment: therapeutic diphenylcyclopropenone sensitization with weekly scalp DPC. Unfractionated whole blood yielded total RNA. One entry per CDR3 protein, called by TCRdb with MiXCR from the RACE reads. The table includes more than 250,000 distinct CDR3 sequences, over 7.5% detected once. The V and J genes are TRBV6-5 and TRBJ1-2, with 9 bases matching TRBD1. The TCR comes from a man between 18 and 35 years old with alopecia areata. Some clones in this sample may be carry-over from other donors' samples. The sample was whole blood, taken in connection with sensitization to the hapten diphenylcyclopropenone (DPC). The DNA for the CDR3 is TGTGCCAGCAGCTATACAGGGGGCAGGATTGGCTACACCTTC. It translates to CASSYTGGRIGYTF.